Shown below are 28 T cell receptor beta chains from a single sample sequenced in a study of follicular helper T cells after annual influenza vaccination (dated by TCRdb to 2016 to 2017). The library was produced with the immunoSEQ multiplex PCR assay. The immuneACCESS repertoire file appears here via TCRdb, limited to in-frame rearrangements. These files lack a portion of the clones; in checked studies, under half of the deficit traces to unresolved V genes, and the cause of the others is not known. The sample records roughly 7,000 clones, around 80% of which are singletons. The ten largest clonotypes hold more than 1.5% of the sample. The meaning of the sample's time point label: 2015-2016 season, 7 days after influenza vaccination. Sequenced here: CXCR5+ CD38- circulating T follicular helper cells from blood, sampled 7 days after influenza vaccination. The label giving this sample's cell subset or site can be read as: circulating Tfh, non-naive CD4+CXCR5+PD-1+ (ICOS+CD38+ or ICOS-CD38-). The source of these receptors is an adult who received the influenza vaccine.

This chain joins TRBV6-1 and TRBJ2-7; 9 positions match TRBD2. CDR3 length: 19 residues. Germline loops: CDR1 MNHNS, CDR2 SASEGT. Unmatched junction bases numbered 13, after V lost 1 base and J lost 0 bases. CDR3 sequence reads: CASSEGWRRASGVSYEQYF. The DNA of the CDR3 is TGTGCCAGCAGTGAAGGGTGGCGTCGGGCTAGCGGGGTCTCCTACGAGCAGTACTTC.

This clone was seen only a few times. V and J are TRBV7-7 and TRBJ1-1; D possibly corresponds to TRBD1 (5 bases). The length of the CDR3 is 13 residues. Trimming pared 11 bases from V and 1 base from J, leaving 14 bases between. From germline, CDR1 is SSHAT and CDR2 FNYEAQ (reference sequence). CDR3 residues: CALGAVSNTEAFF. The CDR3 DNA reads TGTGCCCTTGGGGCAGTTTCGAACACTGAAGCTTTCTTT.

The chain joins TRBV19 to TRBJ2-2; maybe TRBD1 (5 bases). Germline loops: CDR1 LNHDA, CDR2 SQIVND (reference sequence). The CDR3 spans 17 residues. With 7 bases removed from V and 1 base from J, the gap between germline ends came to 19 bases. The chain's CDR3 is CASTQAGRGRNTGELFF. The CDR3 DNA reads as TGTGCCAGTACTCAGGCCGGAAGGGGCAGGAACACCGGGGAGCTGTTTTTT.

The rearrangement joins TRBV18 to TRBJ2-6; possibly TRBD2 for D (6 bases). The V and J ends lost 0 bases and 3 bases respectively, with 12 bases between them. This CDR3 region has 17 residues. Germline assignment: CDR1 KGHSH and CDR2 LQKENI. The CDR3, as DNA: TGTGCCAGCTCACCACCGCTAGGGGAGGATGGGGCCAACGTCCTGACTTTC. Its translation is CASSPPLGEDGANVLTF.

This sequence joins TRBV30 and TRBJ1-3; D might be TRBD1 (5 bases). The CDR3 has 14 residues. Germline V gene data show CDR1 as GTSNPN and CDR2 as SVGIG (reference sequence). V gave up 4 bases and J gave up 1 base, with 11 bases separating them. CDR3 in DNA: TGTGCCTGGAATCAGGGTCATTCTGGAAACACCATATATTTT. Translating gives CAWNQGHSGNTIYF.

This clone was counted a single time. The chain joins TRBV5-4 to TRBJ2-3, with TRBD2 identical over 10 bases. J lost 2 bases, V lost 0 bases, and 9 bases had no gene match. In germline, CDR1 is SGHNT, CDR2 YYREEE (reference sequence). CDR3 size: 18 residues. The CDR3 bases are TGTGCCAGCAGCTTGGTACCTAGCGGGAGATCTCCCACAGATACGCAGTATTTT. This gives the protein CASSLVPSGRSPTDTQYF.

The chain employs TRBV19 and TRBJ1-5; 8 nucleotides match TRBD1. CDR1 is LNHDA and CDR2 is SQIVND in the germline V gene (reference sequence). V gave up 5 bases and J gave up 7 bases; unmatched junction bases: 19. CDR3 length: 18 residues. CDR3 bases: TGTGCCAGTAGTGCCCTCAATCAGGACAGGGCGGAGGGCCAGCCCCAGCATTTT. It encodes CASSALNQDRAEGQPQHF.

This clone has just one count. CDR3 in DNA: TGTGCCACCCCGGGTGGACAGGGGGCTGGTTCCTATGGCTACACCTTC. This encodes CATPGGQGAGSYGYTF. The V and J genes are TRBV28 and TRBJ1-2, with 11 bases identical to TRBD1. Looked up from germline, CDR1 is MDHEN and CDR2 is SYDVKM. This CDR3 contains 16 residues. The trim removed 10 bases at V and 4 bases at J, leaving 14 bases unmatched.

The rearrangement uses TRBV7-6 and TRBJ2-1, with D maybe TRBD1 (5 bases). CDR1 SGHVS and CDR2 FNYEAQ come from the germline V gene. V lost 5 bases and J lost 1, with 12 bases in between. CDR3 length: 15 amino acids. The CDR3 sequence is CASSPLGRSYNEQFF. The CDR3, as DNA: TGTGCCAGCAGCCCCCTGGGGCGTTCCTACAATGAGCAGTTCTTC.

This clone appeared a single time. The V call is TRBV10-3, the J call TRBJ2-1; 8 bases are shared with TRBD2. Germline V gene lookup returns CDR1 ENHRY and CDR2 SYGVKD. V shed 8 bases, J shed 5 bases, and the junction held 14 bases outside the gene matches. The CDR3 extends over 16 amino acids. The CDR3 DNA sequence: TGTGCCATCCGGGAGGGAGGTGGGGGAGTTAACAATGAGCAGTTCTTC. This codes for CAIREGGGGVNNEQFF.

This clone has just one count. The rearrangement uses TRBV5-1 and TRBJ2-5; 13 bases fit TRBD2. Germline V lookup: CDR1 SGHRS, CDR2 YFSETQ. The length of the CDR3 is 17 residues. V shed 5 bases and J 5 bases; nucleotides not matched to a gene: 12. This chain's CDR3 is CASRRLAGGGILETQYF. In nucleotides, the CDR3 is TGCGCCAGCAGAAGACTAGCGGGAGGAGGAATTTTGGAGACCCAGTACTTC.

V usage is TRBV7-3 and J usage is TRBJ1-1; D unclear. Trimming removed 5 bases at V and 0 bases at J, with 7 bases between. The germline V gene has CDR1 SGHTA and CDR2 FQGTGA. This CDR3 comprises 13 residues. Written as DNA, the CDR3 is TGTGCCAGCAGCCGGACTATGAACACTGAAGCTTTCTTT. This encodes CASSRTMNTEAFF.

V is TRBV28 and J is TRBJ1-5; 9 nucleotides align to TRBD1. V lost 3 bases to trimming and J lost 4 bases; unmatched junction nucleotides: 10. Germline loops: CDR1 MDHEN, CDR2 SYDVKM. This CDR3 is 17 amino acids long. CDR3 sequence (DNA): TGTGCCAGCAGTTTGCATCCGGGACAGGGAGGGAATCAGCCCCAGCATTTT. Protein sequence: CASSLHPGQGGNQPQHF.

The chain has TRBV29-1 and TRBJ1-1; D gene unclear. The V end was cut by 4 bases, the J end by 5 bases, with 14 bases between. Germline CDR1 reads SQVTM; CDR2 reads ANQGSEA. This CDR3 region has 13 residues. The CDR3 spells CSVVKEKGTEAFF. In nucleotides, the CDR3 is TGCAGCGTTGTTAAAGAGAAAGGAACTGAAGCTTTCTTT.

The chain couples TRBV29-1 to TRBJ2-3, with 13 bases fitting TRBD2. The CDR3 is made up of 16 amino acids. Trimming at V came to 6 bases and at J to 3 bases, leaving 9 bases not matched to a gene. Germline V gives CDR1 SQVTM, CDR2 ANQGSEA. The CDR3 coding sequence is TGCAGCGTGGGAGGACTAGCGGGAGTGGGGACAGATACGCAGTATTTT. Encoded protein: CSVGGLAGVGTDTQYF.

The chain's CDR3 is CASSEEERGTGELFF. DNA of the CDR3: TGTGCCAGCAGTGAGGAGGAAAGGGGCACCGGGGAGCTGTTTTTT. This sequence joins TRBV2 and TRBJ2-2, with D perhaps given as TRBD1 or TRBD2 (5 bases each). With 3 bases removed from V and 4 bases from J, the gap between germline ends came to 12 bases. The germline CDR1 and CDR2 sequences are SNHLY and FYNNEI. The CDR3 covers 15 residues.

The CDR3 DNA reads as TGTGCCAGCACCTCGGGACAGGGGGCAAGGGTGCAGTACTTC. Encoded protein: CASTSGQGARVQYF. The chain joins TRBV28 to TRBJ2-7; 12 positions match TRBD1. Trimming cost V 7 bases and J 9 bases; bases outside gene matches: 10. This CDR3 is 14 amino acids long. Germline values: CDR1 MDHEN, CDR2 SYDVKM.

This chain links TRBV7-9 with TRBJ1-1, with D possibly TRBD1 on 6 matching bases. CDR3 length: 17 amino acids. V dropped 5 bases and J dropped 2 bases, with 21 bases sitting between them. Germline CDR1 and CDR2: SEHNR and FQNEAQ (reference sequence). In DNA form, the CDR3 reads TGTGCCAGCAGCCCGCAGACAGGATACAAGTTTAACACTGAAGCTTTCTTT. Encoded protein: CASSPQTGYKFNTEAFF. Together with reference TRBV7-9 and TRBJ1-1, the CDR3 gives the full variable domain: DTGVSQNPRHKITKRGQNVTFRCDPISEHNRLYWYRQTLGQGPEFLTYFQNEAQLEKSRLLSDRFSAERPKGSFSTLEIQRTEQGDSAMYLCASSPQTGYKFNTEAFFGQGTRLTVV.

The rearrangement links TRBV15 to TRBJ1-4; TRBD1 agrees at 11 bases. Looked up from germline, CDR1 is LNHNV and CDR2 is YYDKDF (reference sequence). The CDR3 covers 14 residues. Losses at the gene ends were 6 bases for V and 7 bases for J; bases not matched to a gene: 4. The CDR3 region is CATSPGTGGEKLFF. CDR3 nucleotide sequence: TGTGCCACCAGTCCCGGGACAGGGGGTGAAAAACTGTTTTTT.

The chain combines TRBV2 with TRBJ2-3, with 9 bases lining up with TRBD2. The CDR3 spans 14 residues. V was pared by 9 bases and J by 4 bases, with 8 bases of the junction left unmatched. Per germline, CDR1 SNHLY and CDR2 FYNNEI. The CDR3 DNA reads as TGTGCCAGTAGCGGGAGAAGGGGACCAGATACGCAGTATTTT. It yields the protein CASSGRRGPDTQYF.

The CDR3 DNA sequence: TGTGCCAGCAGTTTAAGACAGGGGTTTGGCGGCTACACCTTC. This sequence encodes CASSLRQGFGGYTF. V is TRBV27 and J is TRBJ1-2; TRBD1 agrees at 8 bases. Germline CDR1 is MNHEY and CDR2 is SMNVEV (reference sequence). V trimming: 2 bases; J trimming: 8 bases; junction bases outside the gene matches: 7. The CDR3 has 14 residues.

The V gene is TRBV11-1, the J gene TRBJ1-2; 9 bases are a match to TRBD1. Germline lookup yields CDR1 SGHAT and CDR2 FQDESV (reference sequence). Germline trimming cut 5 bases from V and 8 bases from J; bases unmatched to any gene: 6. The CDR3 consists of 13 residues. The CDR3 here is CASSTGQGGGYTF. As DNA, the CDR3 is TGTGCCAGCAGCACGGGACAGGGTGGAGGCTACACCTTC.

The J gene is TRBJ2-5, the V gene TRBV18, with no clear D. Germline assignment: CDR1 KGHSH and CDR2 LQKENI. CDR3 length: 11 residues. Trimming shortened V by 5 bases and J by 4 bases, and 5 bases separated the two germline ends. CDR3 in DNA: TGTGCCAGCTCAACAAGAGAGACCCAGTACTTC. Amino acids: CASSTRETQYF. The whole variable domain, filled in from reference TRBV18 and TRBJ2-5, reads NAGVMQNPRHLVRRRGQEARLRCSPMKGHSHVYWYRQLPEEGLKFMVYLQKENIIDESGMPKERFSAEFPKEGPSILRIQQVVRGDSAAYFCASSTRETQYFGPGTRLLVL.

The V gene is TRBV7-2, the J gene TRBJ1-3; possibly TRBD1 for D (6 bases). V gave up 5 bases and J gave up 0 bases, with 11 bases separating them. Germline V gene sequence: CDR1 SGHTA, CDR2 FQGNSA. The CDR3 sequence is 15 residues long. The CDR3 here is CASSRDKSSGNTIYF. The CDR3 DNA sequence: TGTGCCAGCAGCCGGGACAAGAGCTCTGGAAACACCATATATTTT.

V is TRBV18 and J is TRBJ1-1; TRBD1 is a possible D gene (5 bases). This CDR3 region has 15 residues. Trimming shortened V by 3 bases and J by 1 base, and 12 bases separated the two germline ends. Germline-derived CDR1 and CDR2 are KGHSH and LQKENI. The CDR3 DNA follows: TGTGCCAGCTCACCCGCCGGGACGGCGAACACTGAAGCTTTCTTT. Its protein product is CASSPAGTANTEAFF.

The genes are TRBV6-1 and TRBJ1-5, with D unclear. This CDR3 spans 14 amino acids. V was trimmed by 5 bases and J by 0 bases, leaving 8 bases between them. In germline, CDR1 is MNHNS, CDR2 SASEGT. CDR3 nucleotides: TGTGCCAGCAGTCACAGATATAGCAATCAGCCCCAGCATTTT. Residues: CASSHRYSNQPQHF.

The rearrangement joins TRBV6-5 to TRBJ1-2; D perhaps matches TRBD1 (5 bases). Germline CDR1 MNHEY, CDR2 SVGAGI. Trimming removed 4 bases from V and 8 bases from J, with 20 bases in between. The length of the CDR3 is 15 residues. The CDR3 protein is CASSSNEGRERGYTF. The CDR3 DNA follows: TGTGCCAGCAGTTCGAATGAGGGACGGGAGCGGGGCTACACCTTC.

The chain is built from TRBV29-1 and TRBJ2-3; 8 bases are shared with TRBD1. From germline, CDR1 is SQVTM and CDR2 ANQGSEA. CDR3 size: 14 residues. V lost 7 bases and J lost 1; bases outside the gene matches: 7. Here the CDR3 DNA reads TGCAGCGGATACAGGGGGATAGGCACAGATACGCAGTATTTT. Its translation is CSGYRGIGTDTQYF.